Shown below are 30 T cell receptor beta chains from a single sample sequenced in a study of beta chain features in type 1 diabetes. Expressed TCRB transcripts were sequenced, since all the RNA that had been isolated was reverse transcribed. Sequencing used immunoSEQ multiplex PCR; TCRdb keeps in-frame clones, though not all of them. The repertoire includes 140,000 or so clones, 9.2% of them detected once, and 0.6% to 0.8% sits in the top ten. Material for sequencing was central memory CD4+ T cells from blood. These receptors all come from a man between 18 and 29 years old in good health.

The CDR3 protein is CASSLVGPYEQYF. The DNA of the CDR3 is TGTGCCAGCAGCTTAGTGGGGCCCTACGAGCAGTACTTC. The chain recombines TRBV7-2 with TRBJ2-7; D is possibly TRBD1 (5 bases). CDR1 is SGHTA, CDR2 FQGNSA, per germline. The CDR3 has 13 residues. Trimming took 1 base from V and 2 from J, leaving 6 bases between them. Filled out from reference TRBV7-2 and TRBJ2-7, the complete variable domain reads GAGVSQSPSNKVTEKGKDVELRCDPISGHTALYWYRQSLGQGLEFLIYFQGNSAPDKSGLPSDRFSAERTGGSVSTLTIQRTQQEDSAVYLCASSLVGPYEQYFGPGTRLTVT.

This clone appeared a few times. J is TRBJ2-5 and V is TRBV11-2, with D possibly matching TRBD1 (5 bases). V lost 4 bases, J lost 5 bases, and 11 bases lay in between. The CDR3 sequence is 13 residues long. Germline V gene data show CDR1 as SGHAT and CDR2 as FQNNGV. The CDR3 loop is CASSWAGPETQYF. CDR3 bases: TGTGCCAGCAGCTGGGCAGGGCCCGAGACCCAGTACTTC.

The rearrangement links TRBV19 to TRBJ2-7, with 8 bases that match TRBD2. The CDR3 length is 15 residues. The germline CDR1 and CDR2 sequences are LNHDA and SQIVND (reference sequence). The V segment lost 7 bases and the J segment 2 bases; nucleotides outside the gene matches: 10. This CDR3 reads CASTQYGGLAYEQYF. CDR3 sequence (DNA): TGTGCCAGTACCCAGTATGGGGGACTAGCCTACGAGCAGTACTTC.

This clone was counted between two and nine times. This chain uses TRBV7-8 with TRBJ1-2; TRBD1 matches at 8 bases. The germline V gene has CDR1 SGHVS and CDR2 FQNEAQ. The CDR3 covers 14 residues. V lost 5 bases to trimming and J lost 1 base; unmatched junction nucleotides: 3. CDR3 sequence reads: CASSPTGVNYGYTF. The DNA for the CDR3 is TGTGCCAGCAGCCCGACAGGGGTTAACTATGGCTACACCTTC.

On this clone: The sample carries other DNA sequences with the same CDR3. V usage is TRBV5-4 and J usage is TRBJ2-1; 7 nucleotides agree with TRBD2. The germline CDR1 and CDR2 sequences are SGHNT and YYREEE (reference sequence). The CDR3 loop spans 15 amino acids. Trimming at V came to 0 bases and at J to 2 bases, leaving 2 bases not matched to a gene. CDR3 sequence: CASSLERGPYNEQFF. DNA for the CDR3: TGTGCCAGCAGCTTGGAGCGGGGCCCCTACAATGAGCAGTTCTTC.

The CDR3 region has the DNA TGTGCCAGCGCGGGGGGGCCCTACAATGAGCAGTTCTTC. Protein sequence: CASAGGPYNEQFF. The V gene is TRBV7-2, the J gene TRBJ2-1; 9 positions match TRBD2. The CDR3 spans 13 residues. V lost 8 bases to trimming and J lost 2 bases; unmatched junction nucleotides: 1. Per the germline V gene, CDR1 is SGHTA and CDR2 is FQGNSA.

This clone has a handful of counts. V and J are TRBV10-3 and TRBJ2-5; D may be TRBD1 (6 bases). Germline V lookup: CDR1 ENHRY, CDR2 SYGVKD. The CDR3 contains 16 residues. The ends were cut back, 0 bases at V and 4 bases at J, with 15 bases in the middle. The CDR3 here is CAISESNGQRGETQYF. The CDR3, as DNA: TGTGCCATCAGTGAGTCGAATGGACAGAGGGGAGAGACCCAGTACTTC.

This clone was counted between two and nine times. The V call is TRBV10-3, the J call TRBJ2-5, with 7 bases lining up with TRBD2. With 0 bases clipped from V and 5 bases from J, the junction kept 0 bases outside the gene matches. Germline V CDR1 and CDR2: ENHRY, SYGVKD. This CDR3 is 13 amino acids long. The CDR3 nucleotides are TGTGCCATCAGTGAGTCGCGGGGGGAGACCCAGTACTTC. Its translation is CAISESRGETQYF.

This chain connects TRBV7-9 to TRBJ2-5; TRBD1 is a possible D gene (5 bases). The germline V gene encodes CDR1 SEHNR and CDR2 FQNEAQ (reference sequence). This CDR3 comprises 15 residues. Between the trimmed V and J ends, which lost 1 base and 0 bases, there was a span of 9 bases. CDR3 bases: TGTGCCAGCAGCTTAGGGCAGGGCCACCAAGAGACCCAGTACTTC. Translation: CASSLGQGHQETQYF.

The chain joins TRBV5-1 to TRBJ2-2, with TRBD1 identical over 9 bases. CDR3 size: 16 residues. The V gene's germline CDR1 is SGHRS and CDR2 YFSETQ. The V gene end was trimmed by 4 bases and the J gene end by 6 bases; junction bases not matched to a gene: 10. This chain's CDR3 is CASSPPGQGRAGELFF. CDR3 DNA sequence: TGCGCCAGCAGCCCTCCGGGACAGGGTCGGGCCGGGGAGCTGTTTTTT.

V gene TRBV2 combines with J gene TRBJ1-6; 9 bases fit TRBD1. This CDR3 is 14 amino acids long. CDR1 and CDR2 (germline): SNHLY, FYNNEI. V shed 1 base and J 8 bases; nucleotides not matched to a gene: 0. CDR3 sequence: CASSEGTGDSPLHF. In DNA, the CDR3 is TGTGCCAGCAGTGAAGGGACAGGGGATTCACCCCTCCACTTT.

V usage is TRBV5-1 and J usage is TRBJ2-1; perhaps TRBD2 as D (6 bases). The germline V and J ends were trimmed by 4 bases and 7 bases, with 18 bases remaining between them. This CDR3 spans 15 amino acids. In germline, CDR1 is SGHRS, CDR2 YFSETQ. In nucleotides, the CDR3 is TGCGCCAGCAGCCCGGGAACTAGCCAGCGTAATGAGCAGTTCTTC. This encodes CASSPGTSQRNEQFF.

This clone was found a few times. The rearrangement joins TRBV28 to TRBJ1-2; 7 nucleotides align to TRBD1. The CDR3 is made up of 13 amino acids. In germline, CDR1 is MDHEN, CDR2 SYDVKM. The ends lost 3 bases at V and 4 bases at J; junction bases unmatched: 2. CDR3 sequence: CASSFTGAYGYTF. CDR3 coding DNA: TGTGCCAGCAGTTTCACAGGGGCCTATGGCTACACCTTC.

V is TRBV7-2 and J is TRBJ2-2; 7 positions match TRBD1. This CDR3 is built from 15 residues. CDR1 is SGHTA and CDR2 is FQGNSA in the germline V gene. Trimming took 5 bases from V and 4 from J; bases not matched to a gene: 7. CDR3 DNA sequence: TGTGCCAGCAGCACGCGGACAGGAACCACCGGGGAGCTGTTTTTT. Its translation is CASSTRTGTTGELFF.

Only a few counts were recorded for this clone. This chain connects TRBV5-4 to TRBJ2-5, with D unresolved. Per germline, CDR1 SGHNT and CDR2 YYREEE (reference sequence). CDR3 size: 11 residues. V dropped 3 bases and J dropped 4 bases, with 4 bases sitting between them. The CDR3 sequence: CASSSRETQYF. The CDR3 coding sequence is TGTGCCAGCAGCTCGCGAGAGACCCAGTACTTC.

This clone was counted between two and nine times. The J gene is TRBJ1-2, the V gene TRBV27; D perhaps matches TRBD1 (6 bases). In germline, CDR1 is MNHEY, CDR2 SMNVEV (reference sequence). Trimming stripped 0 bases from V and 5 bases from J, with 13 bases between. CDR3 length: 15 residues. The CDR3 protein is CASSLSQGGAYGYTF. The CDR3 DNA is TGTGCCAGCAGTTTATCACAGGGTGGGGCGTATGGCTACACCTTC.

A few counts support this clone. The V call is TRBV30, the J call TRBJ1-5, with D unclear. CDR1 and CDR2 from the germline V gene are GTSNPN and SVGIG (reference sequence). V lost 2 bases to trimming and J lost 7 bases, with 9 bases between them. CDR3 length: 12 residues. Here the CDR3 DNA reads TGTGCCTGGAGTATGGGCTGGCAGCCCCAGCATTTT. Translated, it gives CAWSMGWQPQHF.

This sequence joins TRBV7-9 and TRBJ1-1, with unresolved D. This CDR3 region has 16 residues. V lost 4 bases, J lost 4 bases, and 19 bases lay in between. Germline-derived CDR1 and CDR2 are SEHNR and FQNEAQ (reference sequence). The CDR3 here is CASSYMTGTMGTEAFF. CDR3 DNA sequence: TGTGCCAGCAGCTACATGACGGGTACTATGGGCACTGAAGCTTTCTTT.

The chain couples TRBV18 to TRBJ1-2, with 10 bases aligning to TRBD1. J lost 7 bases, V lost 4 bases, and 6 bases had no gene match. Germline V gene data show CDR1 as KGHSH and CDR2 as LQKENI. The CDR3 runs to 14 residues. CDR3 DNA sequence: TGTGCCAGCTCACAGGGGACAGGGGTTTTTGGCTACACCTTC. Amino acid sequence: CASSQGTGVFGYTF. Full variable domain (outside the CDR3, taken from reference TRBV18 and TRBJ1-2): NAGVMQNPRHLVRRRGQEARLRCSPMKGHSHVYWYRQLPEEGLKFMVYLQKENIIDESGMPKERFSAEFPKEGPSILRIQQVVRGDSAAYFCASSQGTGVFGYTFGSGTRLTVV.

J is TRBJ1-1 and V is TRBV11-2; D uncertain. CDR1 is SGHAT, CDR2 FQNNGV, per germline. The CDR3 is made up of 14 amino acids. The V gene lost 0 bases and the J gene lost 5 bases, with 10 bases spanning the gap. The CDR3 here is CASSLEWAGTEAFF. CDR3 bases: TGTGCCAGCAGCTTAGAATGGGCTGGGACTGAAGCTTTCTTT.

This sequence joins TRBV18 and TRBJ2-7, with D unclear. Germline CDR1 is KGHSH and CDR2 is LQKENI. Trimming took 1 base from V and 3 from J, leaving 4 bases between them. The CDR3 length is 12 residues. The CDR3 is CASSPLSYEQYF. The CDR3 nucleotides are TGTGCCAGCTCACCACTGAGCTACGAGCAGTACTTC.

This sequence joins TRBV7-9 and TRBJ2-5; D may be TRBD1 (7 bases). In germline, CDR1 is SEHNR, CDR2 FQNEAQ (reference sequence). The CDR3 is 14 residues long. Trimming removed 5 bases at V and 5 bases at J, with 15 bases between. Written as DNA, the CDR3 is TGTGCCAGCAGCCTGGAGGGGGCGCTTGAGACCCAGTACTTC. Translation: CASSLEGALETQYF.

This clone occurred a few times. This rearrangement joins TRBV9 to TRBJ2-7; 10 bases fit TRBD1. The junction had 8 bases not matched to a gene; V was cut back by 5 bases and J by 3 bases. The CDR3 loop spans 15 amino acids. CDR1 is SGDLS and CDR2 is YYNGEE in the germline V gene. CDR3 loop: CASSSGTGAFYEQYF. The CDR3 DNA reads TGTGCCAGCAGTTCCGGGACAGGGGCATTCTACGAGCAGTACTTC.

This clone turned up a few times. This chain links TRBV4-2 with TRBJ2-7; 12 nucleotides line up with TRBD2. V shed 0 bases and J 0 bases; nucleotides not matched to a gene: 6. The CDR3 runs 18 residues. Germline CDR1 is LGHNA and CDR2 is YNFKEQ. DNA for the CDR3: TGTGCCAGCAGCCAAGATTTGTCTAGCGGGGGGGGCTCCTACGAGCAGTACTTC. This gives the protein CASSQDLSSGGGSYEQYF.

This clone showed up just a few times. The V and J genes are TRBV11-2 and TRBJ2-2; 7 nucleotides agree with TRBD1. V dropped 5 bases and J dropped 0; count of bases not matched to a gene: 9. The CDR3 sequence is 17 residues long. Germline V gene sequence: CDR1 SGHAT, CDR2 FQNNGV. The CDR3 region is CASSVSGTVANTGELFF. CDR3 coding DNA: TGTGCCAGCAGCGTATCCGGGACAGTCGCGAACACCGGGGAGCTGTTTTTT.

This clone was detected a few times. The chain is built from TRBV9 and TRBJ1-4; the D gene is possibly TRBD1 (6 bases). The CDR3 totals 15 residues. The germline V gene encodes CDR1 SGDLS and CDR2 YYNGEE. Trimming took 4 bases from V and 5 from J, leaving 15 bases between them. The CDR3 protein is CASSLQTGANEKLFF. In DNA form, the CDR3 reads TGTGCCAGCAGCCTACAGACAGGCGCCAATGAAAAACTGTTTTTT.

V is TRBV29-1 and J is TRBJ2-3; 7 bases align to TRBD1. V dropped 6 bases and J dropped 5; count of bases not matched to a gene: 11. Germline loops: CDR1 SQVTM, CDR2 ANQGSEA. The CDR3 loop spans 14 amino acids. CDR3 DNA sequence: TGCAGCGTCGCCAGGACAGGACAACGAGATACGCAGTATTTT. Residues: CSVARTGQRDTQYF.

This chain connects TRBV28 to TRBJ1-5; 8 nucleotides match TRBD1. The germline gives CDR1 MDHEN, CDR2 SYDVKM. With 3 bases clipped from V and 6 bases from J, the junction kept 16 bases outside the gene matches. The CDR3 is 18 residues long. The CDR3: CASSFFRVRGRFGQPQHF. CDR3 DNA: TGTGCCAGCAGTTTTTTCCGGGTCAGGGGGCGTTTTGGTCAGCCCCAGCATTTT.

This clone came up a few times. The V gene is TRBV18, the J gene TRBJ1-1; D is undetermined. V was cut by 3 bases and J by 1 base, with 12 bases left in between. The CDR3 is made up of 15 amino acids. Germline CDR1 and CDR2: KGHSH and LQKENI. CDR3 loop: CASSPRETGNTEAFF. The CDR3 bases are TGTGCCAGCTCACCGAGGGAGACGGGGAACACTGAAGCTTTCTTT.

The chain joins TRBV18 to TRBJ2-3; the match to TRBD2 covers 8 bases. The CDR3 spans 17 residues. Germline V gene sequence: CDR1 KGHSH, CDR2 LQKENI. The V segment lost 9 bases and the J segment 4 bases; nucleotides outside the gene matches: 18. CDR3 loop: CARSLTAGTSIADTQYF. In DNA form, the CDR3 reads TGTGCCAGGTCATTAACTGCCGGGACTAGTATCGCAGATACGCAGTATTTT.